The rows below give T cell receptor beta chains drawn from one sample of a study of OX40 agonist ivuxolimab in advanced cancers. Generated by immunoSEQ multiplex PCR, the TCRdb table keeps only in-frame clones and is missing some. The sample lists about 110,000 clones, more than 85% occurring once. This sample comprised CD4+ or CD8+ T cells sorted from blood, obtained in a trial of the OX40 agonist ivuxolimab. All receptors come from an adult with an advanced solid tumor such as melanoma, head and neck, liver or kidney cancer. The CDR3 runs from the conserved cysteine through the conserved F or W. The order of the fields is clone size, V gene, D gene, J gene, CDR3 DNA, CDR3 protein. The D gene is left open where the match is weak. Clone size appears in some rows only: once, few, many, or a class for an expanded clone.

-	TRBV11-2	TRBD2	TRBJ2-7	TGTGCCAGCAGGTCGCGACTAGCGGGTACCTACGAGCAGTACTTC	CASRSRLAGTYEQYF
few	TRBV9	TRBD1	TRBJ2-5	TGTGCCAGCAGCCCCAGAAGACAGGGCGCAGAGACCCAGTACTTC	CASSPRRQGAETQYF
-	TRBV7-8	TRBD2	TRBJ2-3	TGTGCCAGCAGCGAGATTACTAGCGGGCCCACAGATACGCAGTATTTT	CASSEITSGPTDTQYF
once	TRBV11-3	TRBD1	TRBJ1-1	TGTGCCAGCAGCTCTCGGACAGGGGCAGGTGAAGCTTTCTTT	CASSSRTGAGEAFF
few	TRBV6-5	-	TRBJ1-1	TGTGCCAGCAGTTCCTATAGACAGGACCCGAACACTGAAGCTTTCTTT	CASSSYRQDPNTEAFF
-	TRBV7-9	-	TRBJ2-7	TGTGCCAGCAGCCTAGGAGGCGGTGAGCAGTACTTC	CASSLGGGEQYF
-	TRBV2	TRBD1	TRBJ2-7	TGTGCCAGCAGGGACGACAGGGCGGCTCCCGAGCAGTACTTC	CASRDDRAAPEQYF
-	TRBV6-1	-	TRBJ2-7	TGTGCCAGCAGTAAACAGGGGAGGCAGGAGCAGTACTTC	CASSKQGRQEQYF
-	TRBV7-8	TRBD1	TRBJ2-5	TGTGCCAGCAGCTTTGGACAGGAAGAGACCCAGTACTTC	CASSFGQEETQYF
-	TRBV6-5	TRBD1	TRBJ1-2	TGTGCCAGCAGGGGGACAGGCTATGGCTACACCTTC	CASRGTGYGYTF
-	TRBV19	-	TRBJ2-1	TGTGCCAGTAGCCCGGGGAGATTAAGGGATGAGCAGTTCTTC	CASSPGRLRDEQFF
-	TRBV23-1	-	TRBJ2-2	TGCGCCAGCAGGGAGGGGATGAACACCGGGGAGCTGTTTTTT	CASREGMNTGELFF
-	TRBV21-1	-	TRBJ2-7	TGTGCCAGCAGCAAAGCCCGACAGGGTCTGGGCGAGCAGTACTTC	CASSKARQGLGEQYF
-	TRBV11-3	-	TRBJ2-7	TGTGCCAGCAGCTTAGGGGTTTCTGGGGGTCGGCCTTACGAGCAGTACTTC	CASSLGVSGGRPYEQYF
-	TRBV2	-	TRBJ2-3	TGTGCCAGCAGCCTTCTGCGAGCGACAGATACGCAGTATTTT	CASSLLRATDTQYF
-	TRBV2	-	TRBJ2-3	TGTGCCAGCAGTGAAGAAGGGACCCACACAGATACGCAGTATTTT	CASSEEGTHTDTQYF
-	TRBV6-4	TRBD2	TRBJ2-1	TGTGCCAGCAGCATTAGCGGGGACTCCTACAATGAGCAGTTCTTC	CASSISGDSYNEQFF
-	TRBV6-6	TRBD1	TRBJ1-2	TGTGCCAGCATACTCGGGACAGGGTATGGCTACACCTTC	CASILGTGYGYTF
-	TRBV9	TRBD1	TRBJ2-7	TGTGCCAGCAGCGTAGGGACAGGGGGCGCCGTGCAGTACTTC	CASSVGTGGAVQYF
-	TRBV11-3	TRBD1	TRBJ2-7	TGTGCCAGCAGCTTTGGACAGGGGGGAACCTACGAGCAGTACTTC	CASSFGQGGTYEQYF
-	TRBV4-2	TRBD1	TRBJ2-7	TGTGCCAGCAGCCCGACAGGGGTCTACGAGCAGTACTTC	CASSPTGVYEQYF
-	TRBV6-1	-	TRBJ1-3	TGTGCCAGCAGTGAGCCAATCGGGCGGGGCTCTGGAAACACCATATATTTT	CASSEPIGRGSGNTIYF
-	TRBV19	-	TRBJ1-2	TGTGCCAGTAGTCCTCAACTGTCCCTGGGAGGCGGCTACACCTTC	CASSPQLSLGGGYTF
-	TRBV5-4	-	TRBJ1-4	TGTGCCAGCAGCTTGGATCGGGAGGCAGGGACTTCTAATGAAAAACTGTTTTTT	CASSLDREAGTSNEKLFF
-	TRBV5-5	-	TRBJ2-1	TGTGCCAGCAGCTTGGGAGCCGACGATGAGCAGTTCTTC	CASSLGADDEQFF
-	TRBV6-5	-	TRBJ2-1	TGTGCCAGCATTACAGGCCAGTACAATGAGCAGTTCTTC	CASITGQYNEQFF
once	TRBV9	-	TRBJ1-2	TGTGCCAGCGGGAAACAGGGAATAGGTGGCTACACCTTC	CASGKQGIGGYTF
-	TRBV30	-	TRBJ2-2	TGTGCCTGGTCCTCACTAGCCGGGATCGGGGAGCTGTTTTTT	CAWSSLAGIGELFF
-	TRBV5-1	-	TRBJ1-1	TGCGCCAGCAGCTTGAATCCGAACACTGAAGCTTTCTTT	CASSLNPNTEAFF
-	TRBV7-8	-	TRBJ1-2	TGTGCCAGCAGCTCAAACGTGGGGGGCTACACCTTC	CASSSNVGGYTF
-	TRBV7-9	TRBD1	TRBJ1-1	TGTGCCAGCAGCCCGAGACAGGGTACCACTGAAGCTTTCTTT	CASSPRQGTTEAFF
-	TRBV10-3	TRBD2	TRBJ2-5	TGTGCCATCAGGGCCTCTAGCGGGGGGTACCAAGAGACCCAGTACTTC	CAIRASSGGYQETQYF
-	TRBV5-1	TRBD1	TRBJ1-2	TGCGCCAGCCGACAGGGAAGGAGTTATGGCTACACCTTC	CASRQGRSYGYTF
-	TRBV5-4	-	TRBJ2-1	TGTGCCAGCAGCCAATACAGAGATGAGCAGTTCTTC	CASSQYRDEQFF
-	TRBV27	-	TRBJ2-1	TGTGCCAGCAGTTTACTAGCTCCCGAGGACAATGAGCAGTTCTTC	CASSLLAPEDNEQFF
-	TRBV7-8	TRBD1	TRBJ2-7	TGTGCCAGCAGCTTTCGACAGGGGGTATCCTACGAGCAGTACTTC	CASSFRQGVSYEQYF
-	TRBV6-1	-	TRBJ1-2	TGTGCCAGCAGTGAAGCCCCCTATGGCTACACCTTC	CASSEAPYGYTF
-	TRBV27	TRBD1	TRBJ1-1	TGTGCCAGCAGTAGAGAGACAGGGGGCTTGACTTTCTTT	CASSRETGGLTFF
-	TRBV9	TRBD2	TRBJ2-5	TGTGCCAGCAGCGTAGATAGCGGGAGACAAGAGACCCAGTACTTC	CASSVDSGRQETQYF
-	TRBV5-1	TRBD1	TRBJ2-2	TGCGCCAGCGGCAAGGGGGCCACAGTGAACACCGGGGAGCTGTTTTTT	CASGKGATVNTGELFF
-	TRBV4-1	TRBD2	TRBJ2-3	TGCGCCAGCAGCCAACCGGGACTAGCGGGGGGACAGCCTAGCACAGATACGCAGTATTTT	CASSQPGLAGGQPSTDTQYF
-	TRBV7-2	-	TRBJ1-2	TGTGCCAGCAGCCGGGGAACAGAGGGAGGCTACACCTTC	CASSRGTEGGYTF
-	TRBV19	TRBD1	TRBJ2-5	TGTGCCAGTAGTATGGGACAGGGCGGGATAAAAGAGACCCAGTACTTC	CASSMGQGGIKETQYF
-	TRBV4-1	-	TRBJ1-3	TGCGCCAGCAGCCAAGATATAGAGGCAAGCTCTGGAAACACCATATATTTT	CASSQDIEASSGNTIYF
-	TRBV7-6	-	TRBJ2-5	TGTGCCAGCAGCTTTGGGAACCAAGAGACCCAGTACTTC	CASSFGNQETQYF
-	TRBV19	-	TRBJ2-3	TGTGCCAGTAGTGGCAGACCCACAGATACGCAGTATTTT	CASSGRPTDTQYF
-	TRBV19	TRBD1	TRBJ1-5	TGTGCCAGTAGTCCTACAGACAGGGGGCGGGCCCAGCCCCAGCATTTT	CASSPTDRGRAQPQHF
-	TRBV4-2	-	TRBJ2-3	TGTGCCAGCAGCCAAGTGGTGGGGGGTAGCACAGATACGCAGTATTTT	CASSQVVGGSTDTQYF
-	TRBV11-2	-	TRBJ1-5	TGTGCCAGCAGCCCTACAGGGAACAATCAGCCCCAGCATTTT	CASSPTGNNQPQHF
-	TRBV2	TRBD2	TRBJ2-1	TGTGCCAGCAGTGAGCGGGAGGGCCTCAATGAGCAGTTCTTC	CASSEREGLNEQFF
-	TRBV6-1	TRBD1	TRBJ1-5	TGTGCCAGCAGTGACCAGGGGGATCAGCCCCAGCATTTT	CASSDQGDQPQHF
-	TRBV5-1	-	TRBJ2-7	TGCGCCAGCAGCTCGAGGGCAAATGACAGGCGTTCCTACGAGCAGTACTTC	CASSSRANDRRSYEQYF
-	TRBV5-1	TRBD1	TRBJ1-5	TGCGCCAGCAGCTTTACAGGGGGGGATAATCAGCCCCAGCATTTT	CASSFTGGDNQPQHF
-	TRBV5-1	TRBD1	TRBJ2-2	TGCGCCAGCAGGTCGCCCGGGACAGGAGACACCGGGGAGCTGTTTTTT	CASRSPGTGDTGELFF
-	TRBV15	-	TRBJ1-4	TGTGCCACCAGCAGCTCGAGCGGCACTAATGAAAAACTGTTTTTT	CATSSSSGTNEKLFF
once	TRBV7-2	-	TRBJ2-7	TGTGCCAGCAGCTCCCCCTCCTACGAGCAGTACTTC	CASSSPSYEQYF
-	TRBV19	-	TRBJ2-3	TGTGCCAGTAGTATAGAAGCCCGGAATACGCAGTATTTT	CASSIEARNTQYF
-	TRBV7-9	TRBD1	TRBJ1-1	TGTGCCACCCAGGGACAGGGGAACACTGAAGCTTTCTTT	CATQGQGNTEAFF
-	TRBV30	-	TRBJ1-1	TGTGCCTGGAGTGTTGGTTGGCAGGGGAAAGCTTTCTTT	CAWSVGWQGKAFF
-	TRBV12-5	-	TRBJ2-1	TGTGCTAGTGGTTTGGGCGGAGATTACAATGAGCAGTTCTTC	CASGLGGDYNEQFF